This TCR beta chain originates from a study of blood T cell repertoires in COVID-19. Study-wide background: Whether acute or convalescent, the COVID-19 samples came from the United States, Italy and Spain. T cells, B-cell-depleted T cells, or PBMCs provided the cDNA or gDNA that served as material.

Under the authors' procedure: For nucleated cells, counts were estimated from reference gene primer amplification. TCRdb's copy holds only in-frame clones and misses some; the assay was immunoSEQ multiplex PCR. Clonal size and the V and J genes are those of that table, whereas D and trimming came from the DNA. The sample records tens of thousands of clones, more than 70% being singletons. Germline V CDR1 and CDR2: GTSNPN, SVGIG (reference sequence). The length of the CDR3 is 14 residues. Trimming took 2 bases from V and 1 from J, leaving 11 bases between them. Sequenced: peripheral blood. V gene TRBV30 combines with J gene TRBJ1-1, with D perhaps matching TRBD1 (5 bases). The source is an elderly man with acute or convalescent COVID-19. CDR3 amino acids: CAWSSPQGNTEAFF. In DNA form, the CDR3 reads TGTGCCTGGAGTTCGCCCCAGGGGAACACTGAAGCTTTCTTT.